This T cell receptor beta chain comes out of a study of T cells in Graves' hyperthyroidism and ophthalmopathy. Study outcomes and limitations: Ophthalmopathy cases were set apart from stable hyperthyroidism by a 13 V-J model.

Amplified TCR beta CDR3 regions came from RNA transcripts. First-round RT-PCR with HTBI primers amplified the TCR CDR3 region. TCRdb called the multiplex PCR reads again in MiXCR, with one record for every CDR3 protein. This sample has about half a million distinct CDR3 sequences, with roughly 25% found just once. CDR1 and CDR2 (germline): SGHRS, YFSETQ. The CDR3 runs 16 residues. V dropped 4 bases and J dropped 3; count of bases not matched to a gene: 10. This clonotype was detected a few times. The target antigen is unknown. This sequence joins TRBV5-1 and TRBJ1-3, with TRBD1 matching over 7 bases. The clonotype comes from a woman younger than 45 with Graves' ophthalmopathy. Sequences were obtained from blood. The CDR3 sequence is CASSQAQGFLGNTIYF. The CDR3 DNA sequence: TGCGCCAGCAGCCAGGCACAGGGGTTCCTTGGAAACACCATATATTTT.